This T cell receptor (beta chain) was sequenced for a study of blood T cell repertoires in COVID-19. Overall study context: The analysed material was cDNA or gDNA that came from T cells, B-cell-depleted T cells, or PBMCs.

Per the original methods: Counts of nucleated cells, estimated from reference gene primer amplification, were obtained. Generated by immunoSEQ multiplex PCR, the TCRdb table keeps only in-frame clones and is missing some. D and trimming come from the DNA, and the V and J calls and clone size come from that table. The repertoire holds fewer than 250,000 clones, with 75% to 85% as singletons. This clone was picked up many times. The junction had 11 bases not matched to a gene; V was cut back by 6 bases and J by 2 bases. Germline CDR1 reads SQVTM; CDR2 reads ANQGSEA. CDR3 length: 16 residues. The receptor was derived from a woman aged 50 to 60 with acute or convalescent COVID-19. Sequenced material: peripheral blood. The chain recombines TRBV29-1 with TRBJ2-1, with 9 bases fitting TRBD2. CDR3 nucleotide sequence: TGCAGCGTCGGCGGCGGGAGGGCCACAGCCTACAATGAGCAGTTCTTC. Translation gives CSVGGGRATAYNEQFF.